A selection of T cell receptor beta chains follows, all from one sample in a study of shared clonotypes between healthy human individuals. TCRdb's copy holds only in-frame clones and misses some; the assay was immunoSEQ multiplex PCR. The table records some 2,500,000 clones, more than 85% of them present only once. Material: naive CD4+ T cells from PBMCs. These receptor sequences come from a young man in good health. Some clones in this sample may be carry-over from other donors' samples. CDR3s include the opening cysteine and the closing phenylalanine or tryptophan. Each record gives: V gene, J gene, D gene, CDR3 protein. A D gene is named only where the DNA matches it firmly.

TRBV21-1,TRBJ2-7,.,CASSKVGAGPYEQYF
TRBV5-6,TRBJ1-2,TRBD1,CASSSRTGERDTF
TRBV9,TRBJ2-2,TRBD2,CASSSFRPPGLAGGPRYAGELFF
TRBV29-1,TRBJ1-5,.,CSTSAPGSPQHF
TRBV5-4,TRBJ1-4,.,CASSRGQNYEKLFF
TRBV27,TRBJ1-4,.,CASSLSRAPNEKLFF
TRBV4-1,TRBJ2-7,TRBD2,CASSHRRAGALSYEQYF
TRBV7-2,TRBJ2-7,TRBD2,CASSPGLAGRGEQYF
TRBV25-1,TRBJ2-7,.,CASSEFYEQYF
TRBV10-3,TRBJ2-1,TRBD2,CAISGLAAAYNEQFF
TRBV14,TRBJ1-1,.,CASSLGTELFYTEAFF
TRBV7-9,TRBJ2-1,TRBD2,CASTPPPGLVNEQFF
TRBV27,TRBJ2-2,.,CASSPPYSGESKNTGELFF
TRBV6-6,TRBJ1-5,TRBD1,CASRPQDRGRGQPQHF
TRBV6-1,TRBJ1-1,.,CASSVLRGEGAFF
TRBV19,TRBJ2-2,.,CASSIDSYTGELFF
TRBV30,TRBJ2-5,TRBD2,CAWSGGVMGEETQYF
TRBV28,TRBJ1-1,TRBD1,CASSSTGQGSGTEAFF
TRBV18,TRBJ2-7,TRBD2,CASSPIAGGPLYEQYF
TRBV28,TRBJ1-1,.,CASSRYHVGTSLSRAFF
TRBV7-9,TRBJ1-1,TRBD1,CASSHRDREAGAFF
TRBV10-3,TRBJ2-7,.,CAISESLTALANYEQYF
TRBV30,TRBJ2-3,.,CAWSGDVEDTQYF
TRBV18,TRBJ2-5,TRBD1,CASSRDRGGFQETQYF
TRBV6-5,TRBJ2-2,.,CASSYRLSGNTGELFF
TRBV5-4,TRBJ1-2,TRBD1,CASSLTGEGGYTF
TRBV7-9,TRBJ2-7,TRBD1,CASSPDDRGSYEQYF
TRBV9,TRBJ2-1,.,CASSVGGSGLNEQFF
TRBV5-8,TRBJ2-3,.,CASSLGAGTDTQYF
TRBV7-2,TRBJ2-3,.,CASSSPRPSTDTQYF
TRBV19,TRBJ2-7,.,CASSIGSRPVNYEQYF
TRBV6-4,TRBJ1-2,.,CASSLTGDDYGYTF
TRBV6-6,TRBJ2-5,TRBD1,CASSRRQGAGETQYF
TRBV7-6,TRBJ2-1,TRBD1,CASSPGTASYNEQFF
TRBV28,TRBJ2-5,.,CASSFNSYQETQYF
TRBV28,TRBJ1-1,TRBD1,CASSPTGGWRAFF
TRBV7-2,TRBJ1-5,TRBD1,CASSDRVNQPQHF
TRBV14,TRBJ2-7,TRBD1,CASSQPGTGRSEQYF
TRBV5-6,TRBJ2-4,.,CASSLGPPGGGNIQYF
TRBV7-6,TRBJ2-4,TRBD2,CASSLGAGAASIQYF
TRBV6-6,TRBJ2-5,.,CASSLNHRLEKETQYF
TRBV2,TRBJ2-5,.,CASSDRGGETQYF
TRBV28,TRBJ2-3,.,CASSLITDTQYF
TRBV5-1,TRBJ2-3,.,CASSLLRSSTDTQYF
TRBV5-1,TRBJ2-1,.,CASSFSADEQFF
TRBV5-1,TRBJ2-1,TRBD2,CASSLVQAGVPNYNEQFF
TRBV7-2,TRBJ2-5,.,CASSHGTAEQETQYF
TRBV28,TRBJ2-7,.,CASSLRQTEVHF
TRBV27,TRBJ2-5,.,CASSPTVQETQYF
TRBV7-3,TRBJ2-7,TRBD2,CASSLTSAASYEQYF
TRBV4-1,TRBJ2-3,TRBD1,CASSRQGQGVTDTQYF
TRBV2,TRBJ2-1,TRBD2,CASLLSSGNEQFF
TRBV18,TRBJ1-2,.,CASRTAVTGYGYTF
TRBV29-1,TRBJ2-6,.,CSVEDRGTGANVLTF